The rows below give T cell receptor beta chains drawn from one sample of a study of beta chain features in type 1 diabetes. This table comes from immunoSEQ multiplex PCR, and its TCRdb copy is limited to in-frame clones, with some not included. The table has roughly 400,000 clones, roughly a tenth seen once. The material sequenced was central memory CD4+ T cells from blood. The origin of the receptors is a man aged 25 to 40 with type 1 diabetes. Each CDR3 is given without its conserved first and last residue. Rows give clone size only sometimes, using once, few, many, or a class for an expanded clone.

j_call	v_call	clone_size	cdr3_aa
TRBJ1-1	TRBV27	-	ASSLFRGTEAF
TRBJ2-2	TRBV10-3	-	AIRGTGGTGELF
TRBJ1-5	TRBV7-2	few	ASSQGQGAYQPQH
TRBJ2-4	TRBV7-2	many	ASSLGLPNIQY
TRBJ1-2	TRBV30	many	AWSVREGTGYT
TRBJ1-1	TRBV18	-	ASSPRGNTEAF
TRBJ2-1	TRBV9	few	ASSVSLAVGLGEQF
TRBJ2-5	TRBV6-6	-	ASSGTRQQETQY
TRBJ1-2	TRBV29-1	few	SVGTGGASYT
TRBJ2-2	TRBV6-4	-	ASSDPTRTGELF
TRBJ1-5	TRBV7-2	-	ASSLQGRVGNQPQH
TRBJ2-3	TRBV4-2	few	ASSQDLAVSTDTQY
TRBJ1-3	TRBV4-1	-	ASSQDGRVTGNTIY